The entry that follows covers one TCR beta chain sequence. Its antigen is currently unknown. These data are taken from a study of shared clonotypes between healthy human individuals. V gave up 6 bases and J gave up 7 bases; unmatched junction bases: 4. The CDR3 loop spans 13 amino acids. Germline V gene lookup returns CDR1 SGHVS and CDR2 FQNEAQ. Study-level results: Deeper or shallower sequencing was expected to change how clonotypes are shared among donors. Unshared clonotypes carried lower generation probabilities than those common to all four donors.

Sequenced by immunoSEQ multiplex PCR; TCRdb stores in-frame clones only, minus some. Found here are 2 million to 2.5 million clones, over 85% of them singletons; the top ten hold around 0.4%. This TCR came from a man between 18 and 29 years old in good health. Some clones in this sample may be carry-over from other donors' samples. Material for sequencing was naive CD4+ T cells from PBMCs. Subset: CD45RA+ positively selected. The V gene is TRBV7-8, the J gene TRBJ1-2; 11 bases map to TRBD1. This CDR3 is CASSWDRGSGYTF. The CDR3 coding sequence is TGTGCCAGCAGTTGGGACAGGGGGAGTGGCTACACCTTC.